These 10 T cell receptor beta chains came from one sample sequenced in a study of blood T cell repertoires in COVID-19. Only in-frame clones appear in the TCRdb table, and some are missing; sequencing was by immunoSEQ multiplex PCR. Found here are roughly 100,000 clones, roughly 82% of them singletons; the top ten hold about 17%. Input material: peripheral blood. The receptors were sampled from an elderly man with acute or convalescent COVID-19.

V gene TRBV7-2 combines with J gene TRBJ1-6; 8 positions agree with TRBD1. The CDR3 totals 14 residues. Germline V gene sequence: CDR1 SGHTA, CDR2 FQGNSA. The junction had 5 bases not matched to a gene; V was cut back by 7 bases and J by 6 bases. CDR3 coding DNA: TGTGCCAGCACCTTCAGGGGGCGTAATTCACCCCTCCACTTT. Translation gives CASTFRGRNSPLHF.

The J gene is TRBJ1-6, the V gene TRBV19, with D possibly TRBD1 on 5 matching bases. The germline gives CDR1 LNHDA, CDR2 SQIVND (reference sequence). This CDR3 comprises 15 residues. The ends were cut back, 5 bases at V and 2 bases at J, with 10 bases in the middle. CDR3 DNA sequence: TGTGCCAGTAGTCAACAGGTCCCCTATAATTCACCCCTCCACTTT. Translating gives CASSQQVPYNSPLHF.

The rearrangement uses TRBV19 and TRBJ2-2; 8 bases fit TRBD1. J gave up 8 bases and V 7 bases, and 21 bases lay outside the gene matches. The CDR3 runs to 18 residues. Germline V gene lookup returns CDR1 LNHDA and CDR2 SQIVND (reference sequence). CDR3 amino acids: CASTYYPFRQGSRGELFF. CDR3 coding DNA: TGTGCCAGTACTTATTACCCCTTTCGACAGGGGAGTAGAGGGGAGCTGTTTTTT.

This rearrangement joins TRBV5-6 to TRBJ1-5; 7 nucleotides line up with TRBD1. CDR1 SGHDT and CDR2 YYEEEE come from the germline V gene. This CDR3 spans 15 amino acids. Trimming took 2 bases from V and 2 from J; bases not matched to a gene: 4. This CDR3 reads CASSFGQAGNQPQHF. As DNA, the CDR3 is TGTGCCAGCAGCTTTGGACAGGCAGGCAATCAGCCCCAGCATTTT.

The chain joins TRBV9 to TRBJ2-6, with TRBD2 as a possible D gene (6 bases). CDR3 length: 14 amino acids. CDR1 and CDR2 from the germline V gene are SGDLS and YYNGEE. The V and J ends lost 3 bases and 2 bases respectively, with 6 bases between them. DNA of the CDR3: TGTGCCAGCAGCGGGGGGGCTGGGGCCAACGTCCTGACTTTC. Its translation: CASSGGAGANVLTF.

V and J are TRBV6-5 and TRBJ2-5, with 7 bases lining up with TRBD2. The CDR3 has 13 residues. Germline V gene lookup returns CDR1 MNHEY and CDR2 SVGAGI. With 2 bases clipped from V and 5 bases from J, the junction kept 2 bases outside the gene matches. The CDR3 here is CASSYREGETQYF. In nucleotides, the CDR3 is TGTGCCAGCAGTTACAGGGAGGGGGAGACCCAGTACTTC.

The rearrangement uses TRBV7-2 and TRBJ1-6, with TRBD1 identical over 7 bases. CDR1 SGHTA and CDR2 FQGNSA come from the germline V gene. This CDR3 is 16 amino acids long. V was clipped by 5 bases and J by 5 bases; unmatched bases: 9. The CDR3: CASSREMTGNNSPLHF. CDR3 coding DNA: TGTGCCAGCAGCCGGGAGATGACAGGGAATAATTCACCCCTCCACTTT.

The chain carries TRBV18 and TRBJ1-4; 8 bases fit TRBD1. J was trimmed by 7 bases and V by 4 bases; bases with no gene match: 11. This CDR3 region has 16 residues. In germline, CDR1 is KGHSH, CDR2 LQKENI. Here the CDR3 reads CASSRTNRGSGEKLFF. The CDR3 region has the DNA TGTGCCAGCTCACGTACCAACAGGGGGAGTGGTGAAAAACTGTTTTTT.

DNA of the CDR3: TGTGCCAGCAGCTTTCTGCGGGGAAATGAGCAGTTCTTC. Translation gives CASSFLRGNEQFF. The chain combines TRBV7-2 with TRBJ2-1; maybe TRBD2 (6 bases). V was clipped by 3 bases and J by 7 bases, with 10 bases between them. This CDR3 has 13 amino acids. From germline, CDR1 is SGHTA and CDR2 FQGNSA.

V and J are TRBV11-3 and TRBJ2-7, with TRBD2 matching 8 bases. CDR1 is SGHNT and CDR2 is YENEEA in the germline V gene. Trimming at V came to 3 bases and at J to 1 base, leaving 5 bases not matched to a gene. CDR3 length: 15 amino acids. This CDR3 is CASSLTSDFSYEQYF. CDR3 DNA: TGTGCCAGCAGCTTGACTAGCGATTTTTCCTACGAGCAGTACTTC.